Included here is one TCR beta chain sequence, with context. What it binds is unknown. Trimming cost V 7 bases and J 0 bases, with 16 bases left between them. Per the germline V gene, CDR1 is GTSNPN and CDR2 is SVGIG (reference sequence). CDR3 length equals 15 residues. This sample is drawn from a study of persistence of HIV-infected CD4 T cells. Anti-CD3/anti-CD28 beads served as a nonspecific positive control stimulus. Responding CD4+ T cells were sorted by upregulation of both CD40 ligand and CD69. A roughly 17-hour stimulation of CD8-depleted PBMCs used anti-CD28/CD49d costimulation, CD40-blocking antibody and enfuvirtide. Sequencing used immunoSEQ version 4 in survey mode. Sequenced by immunoSEQ multiplex PCR; TCRdb stores in-frame clones only, minus some. The table has 30,000 to 45,000 clones, approximately 88% seen once; the top ten hold roughly 1.3%. Regarding the study as a whole: TCRbeta richness was lower in CMV- and Gag-responding cells than in anti-CD3/anti-CD28-responding cells.

The specimen comprised CD4+ T cells sorted from PBMCs after roughly 18-hour stimulation, sampled from a patient who received antiretroviral therapy. The clonotype originates from an adult man with HIV who was CMV-seropositive. This rearrangement joins TRBV30 to TRBJ1-5; perhaps TRBD1 as D (5 bases). The CDR3 reads CALSRDPDSNQPQHF. The CDR3 nucleotides are TGTGCCTTGAGCCGGGACCCCGATAGCAATCAGCCCCAGCATTTT.